This TCR beta chain was captured in a study of T-cell memory formation after mild COVID-19. V gave up 3 bases and J gave up 3 bases, with 17 bases separating them. The CDR3 spans 16 residues. TCRdb processed the 5' RACE reads anew with MiXCR; each CDR3 protein has one entry. This sample carries roughly 130,000 distinct CDR3 sequences, roughly 6% of them seen once, and the ten largest clones take 2% to 2.5%. The V call is TRBV12-3 or TRBV12-4, the J call TRBJ1-1, with D possibly being TRBD1 (6 bases). The receptor comes from an adult woman who had mild COVID-19 (a few samples of this study predate the infection). Cell type and time point are not known. Sequencing was done on a sample of PBMCs or a T cell subset sorted from them (not recorded which). Here the CDR3 reads CASSFLQGRLYTEAFF. The CDR3 DNA sequence: TGTGCCAGCAGTTTTCTCCAGGGGAGATTGTACACTGAAGCTTTCTTT.